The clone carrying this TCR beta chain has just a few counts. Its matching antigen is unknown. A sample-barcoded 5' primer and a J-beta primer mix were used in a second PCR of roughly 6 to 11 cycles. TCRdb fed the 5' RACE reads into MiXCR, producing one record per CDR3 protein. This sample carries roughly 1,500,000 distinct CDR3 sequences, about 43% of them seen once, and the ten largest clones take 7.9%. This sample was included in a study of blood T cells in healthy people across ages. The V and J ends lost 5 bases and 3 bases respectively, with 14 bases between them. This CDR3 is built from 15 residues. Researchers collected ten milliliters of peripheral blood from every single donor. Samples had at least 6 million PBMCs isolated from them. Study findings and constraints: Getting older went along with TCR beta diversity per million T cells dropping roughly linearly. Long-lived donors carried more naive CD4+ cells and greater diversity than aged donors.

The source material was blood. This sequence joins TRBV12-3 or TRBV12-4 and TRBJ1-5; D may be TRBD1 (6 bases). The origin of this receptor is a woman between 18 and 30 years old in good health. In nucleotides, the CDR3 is TGTGCCAGCAGTCTCACGACAGGCGACAATCAGCCCCAGCATTTT. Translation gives CASSLTTGDNQPQHF.